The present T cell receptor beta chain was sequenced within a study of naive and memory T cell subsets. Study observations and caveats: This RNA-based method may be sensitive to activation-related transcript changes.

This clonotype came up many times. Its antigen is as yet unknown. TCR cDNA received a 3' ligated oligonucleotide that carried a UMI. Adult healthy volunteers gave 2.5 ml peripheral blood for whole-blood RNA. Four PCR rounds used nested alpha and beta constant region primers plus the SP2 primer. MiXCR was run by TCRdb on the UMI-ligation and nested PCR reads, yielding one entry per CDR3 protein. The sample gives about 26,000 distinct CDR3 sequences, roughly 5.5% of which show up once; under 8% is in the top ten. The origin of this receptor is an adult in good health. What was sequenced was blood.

The CDR3 sequence is CASSLGRSGLTFF. The CDR3 bases are TGTGCCAGCAGCCTAGGAAGGTCAGGTCTGACTTTCTTT. The chain has TRBV3-1 and TRBJ1-1; D is ambiguous. V was cut by 4 bases and J by 12 bases, with 18 bases left in between. This CDR3 has 13 amino acids. CDR1 LGHDT and CDR2 YNNKEL come from the germline V gene (reference sequence).